This T cell receptor beta chain was sequenced in a study of cytomegalovirus exposure and HLA in healthy donors. CDR1 LGHNA and CDR2 YNFKEQ come from the germline V gene. CDR3 length: 14 amino acids. Trimming stripped 0 bases from V and 12 bases from J, with 17 bases between. Points on this clone: Its specificity is unknown.

Produced via immunoSEQ multiplex PCR; TCRdb's table is partial and in-frame only. The sample contains under 400,000 clones, around 86% of which appear only once. Findings of the study overall: The tendency of first-cohort TCR clusters to co-occur in the 100 to 150 validation repertoires emerged from a later analysis.

The sequenced sample was PBMCs. The receptor comes from a young woman in good health and CMV-seronegative. This chain joins TRBV4-2 and TRBJ1-2; D is unresolved. CDR3 DNA: TGTGCCAGCAGCCAAGATACGACTGTCGGGATGGACACCTTC. This gives the protein CASSQDTTVGMDTF.